This TCR beta chain is drawn from a study of T cell responses to AZD1222 COVID-19 vaccine. Study-wide results and limits: Breadth and depth of Spike-specific TCRs rose after two AZD1222 doses. Repertoire sampling happened only post peak T cell response. The sample set comprised mostly white British donors with more females, and clonal diversity was possibly underestimated. Unmutated variant regions reportedly attract nearly half of all spike-specific TCRs.

Clones were read by immunoSEQ multiplex PCR, and TCRdb kept only the in-frame ones, dropping some. Of roughly 150,000 clones in the sample, 94% are singletons; the top ten hold just over 5%. With regard to this clone: What it binds is unknown.

The sample here was peripheral blood, taken 28 days after the second AZD1222 dose. The sequence was collected from an adult who received the AZD1222 COVID-19 vaccine.

The DNA of the CDR3 is TGTGCCAGCAAGAATGAACTGGCTGAAGCTTTCTTT. This gives the protein CASKNELAEAFF. The V gene is TRBV7-9, the J gene TRBJ1-1, with D unclear. Trimming removed 7 bases from V and 6 bases from J, with 12 bases in between. Germline loops: CDR1 SEHNR, CDR2 FQNEAQ (reference sequence). There are 12 residues in the CDR3.